The 18 T cell receptor beta chains in this list originate from one sample, sequenced in a study of post-analysis software for immune sequencing data. Study-wide results and limits: Compared with controls, patients had more of roughly five TRBV segments, including TRBV5-6, TRBV5-1 and TRBV20-1.

Researchers reported that TCR beta cDNA libraries carried unique molecular identifiers. Via MiXCR, TCRdb re-called the PCR reads, giving one row per CDR3 protein. The sample consists of 600,000 to 700,000 distinct CDR3 sequences, roughly three fifths of them appearing once. Their target antigens are unknown. Sequenced material: blood. These receptors were collected from a girl aged 2 to 10 with multiple sclerosis.

The genes are TRBV20-1 and TRBJ2-7; 14 bases map to TRBD2. CDR1 is DFQATT, CDR2 SNEGSKA, per germline (reference sequence). Trimming took 4 bases from V and 6 from J; bases not matched to a gene: 14. This CDR3 region has 17 residues. The CDR3 here is CSATALGTSGSLAEQYF. As DNA, the CDR3 is TGCAGTGCTACGGCCCTTGGGACTAGCGGGAGTCTGGCCGAGCAGTACTTC.

This clonotype was counted a few times. The CDR3 loop reads CASSAGVRGEQFF. In nucleotides, the CDR3 is TGCGCCAGCAGCGCTGGGGTCAGGGGTGAGCAGTTCTTC. The chain uses TRBV5-1 and TRBJ2-1, with a weak D call TRBD1 (6 bases). The germline V and J ends were trimmed by 4 bases and 9 bases, with 14 bases remaining between them. This CDR3 comprises 13 residues. Germline-derived CDR1 and CDR2 are SGHRS and YFSETQ.

The sample holds one count of this clonotype. This chain links TRBV5-1 with TRBJ1-1; 7 bases fit TRBD1. The CDR3 covers 14 residues. V lost 9 bases and J lost 4; bases outside the gene matches: 12. CDR1 SGHRS and CDR2 YFSETQ come from the germline V gene. The CDR3 coding sequence is TGCGCCACCAAGGAGGGGGCCTCGGGCACTGAAGCTTTCTTT. Its protein is CATKEGASGTEAFF.

The V gene is TRBV20-1, the J gene TRBJ1-5; 8 nucleotides line up with TRBD1. This CDR3 contains 15 residues. With 5 bases clipped from V and 6 bases from J, the junction kept 12 bases outside the gene matches. CDR1 is DFQATT, CDR2 SNEGSKA, per germline (reference sequence). Here the CDR3 DNA reads TGCAGTGCTCTTCCGGGACAGGTTCGAGGTCAGCCCCAGCATTTT. Its protein is CSALPGQVRGQPQHF.

The V call is TRBV3-1, the J call TRBJ1-2; D remains unclear. The CDR3 has 14 amino acids. The V end was cut by 0 bases, the J end by 3 bases, with 8 bases between. Germline CDR1 is LGHDT and CDR2 is YNNKEL (reference sequence). CDR3 region: CASSQELADYGYTF. In nucleotides, the CDR3 is TGTGCCAGCAGCCAAGAGCTGGCGGACTATGGCTACACCTTC.

This clonotype has more than one count but fewer than ten. J is TRBJ2-7 and V is TRBV25-1; tentative D call: TRBD2 (6 bases). Germline V gene lookup returns CDR1 MGHDK and CDR2 SYGVNS. The CDR3 has 13 residues. V gave up 4 bases and J gave up 1 base, with 8 bases separating them. CDR3 DNA: TGTGCCAGCAGTGGCGGGGATTCCTACGAGCAGTACTTC. Protein product: CASSGGDSYEQYF.

The V call is TRBV7-9, the J call TRBJ2-3; maybe TRBD2 (6 bases). Germline assignment: CDR1 SEHNR and CDR2 FQNEAQ (reference sequence). Between the trimmed V and J ends, which lost 7 bases and 1 base, there was a span of 12 bases. The CDR3 loop spans 14 amino acids. DNA of the CDR3: TGTGCCAGCAAGCGAGCGGGTCGCACAGATACGCAGTATTTT. Translation gives CASKRAGRTDTQYF.

A few counts support this clonotype. V gene TRBV2 combines with J gene TRBJ2-1; D is unresolved. V was trimmed by 3 bases and J by 7 bases, leaving 1 base between them. The CDR3 covers 10 residues. CDR1 and CDR2 (germline): SNHLY, FYNNEI. DNA of the CDR3: TGTGCCAGCAGTGAGAATGAGCAGTTCTTC. Amino acid sequence: CASSENEQFF.

The chain employs TRBV5-1 and TRBJ2-3; 10 bases line up with TRBD2. V was clipped by 1 base and J by 8 bases; unmatched bases: 7. This CDR3 is built from 15 residues. Germline V gives CDR1 SGHRS, CDR2 YFSETQ. The CDR3 nucleotides read TGCGCCAGCAGCTTGTTGCTAGCGGGAGCAGGTACGCAGTATTTT. As protein: CASSLLLAGAGTQYF. The variable domain in full, with the rest retrieved from reference TRBV5-1 and TRBJ2-3, is KAGVTQTPRYLIKTRGQQVTLSCSPISGHRSVSWYQQTPGQGLQFLFEYFSETQRNKGNFPGRFSGRQFSNSRSEMNVSTLELGDSALYLCASSLLLAGAGTQYFGPGTRLTVL.

V usage is TRBV6-5 and J usage is TRBJ2-1; maybe TRBD1 (6 bases). V lost 1 base and J 7 bases, leaving 8 bases between the germline ends. This CDR3 has 13 residues. CDR1 is MNHEY, CDR2 SVGAGI, per germline. Here the CDR3 DNA reads TGTGCCAGCAGTTACTACGGGACAAATGAGCAGTTCTTC. It encodes CASSYYGTNEQFF.

The chain joins TRBV12-3 or TRBV12-4 to TRBJ2-5, with D tentatively TRBD1 (6 bases). CDR3 size: 16 residues. With 6 bases removed from V and 5 bases from J, the gap between germline ends came to 22 bases. CDR3 region: CASSPNQQGVGETQYF. The CDR3 nucleotides read TGTGCCAGCAGCCCCAACCAACAGGGAGTGGGCGAGACCCAGTACTTC.

The chain recombines TRBV4-2 with TRBJ2-5; D might be TRBD1 (5 bases). Germline assignment: CDR1 LGHNA and CDR2 YNFKEQ. V gave up 0 bases and J gave up 5 bases, with 10 bases separating them. This CDR3 region has 14 residues. The CDR3, as DNA: TGTGCCAGCAGCCAAGATCTCAGGGTTGAGACCCAGTACTTC. As protein: CASSQDLRVETQYF.

This chain connects TRBV5-1 to TRBJ2-1; 7 bases are a match to TRBD1. Germline V gene lookup returns CDR1 SGHRS and CDR2 YFSETQ. Germline trimming cut 1 base from V and 7 bases from J; bases unmatched to any gene: 14. The CDR3 extends over 17 amino acids. CDR3 in amino acids: CASSLLPTGDEGNEQFF. The CDR3 nucleotides read TGCGCCAGCAGCTTGCTTCCCACAGGGGACGAGGGAAATGAGCAGTTCTTC.

This clonotype was seen only a few times. The chain couples TRBV29-1 to TRBJ2-5; a possible D gene is TRBD2 (5 bases). The germline V and J ends were trimmed by 8 bases and 4 bases, with 20 bases remaining between them. Germline V gene data show CDR1 as SQVTM and CDR2 as ANQGSEA. The length of the CDR3 is 14 residues. The CDR3 is CSFQRPTPRETQYF. The CDR3 nucleotides are TGCAGCTTCCAGCGGCCGACCCCACGAGAGACCCAGTACTTC.

This clonotype was detected a few times. This rearrangement joins TRBV27 to TRBJ2-3; 13 positions agree with TRBD2. The CDR3 length is 15 residues. In germline, CDR1 is MNHEY, CDR2 SMNVEV (reference sequence). V shed 0 bases, J shed 11 bases, and the junction held 5 bases outside the gene matches. CDR3 loop: CASSLSGLAGRGQYF. CDR3 DNA sequence: TGTGCCAGCAGTTTATCGGGACTAGCGGGACGTGGGCAGTATTTT.

This chain links TRBV7-2 with TRBJ2-1, with TRBD2 matching over 12 bases. CDR3 length equals 20 residues. Unmatched junction bases numbered 14, after V lost 5 bases and J lost 0 bases. Germline CDR1 reads SGHTA; CDR2 reads FQGNSA. The CDR3 here is CASSPETSGGYGLSYNEQFF. The CDR3 DNA is TGTGCCAGCAGCCCGGAGACTAGCGGGGGTTACGGTCTCTCCTACAATGAGCAGTTCTTC.

V and J are TRBV9 and TRBJ1-1; no clear D gene. CDR1 and CDR2 from the germline V gene are SGDLS and YYNGEE. V lost 4 bases to trimming and J lost 7 bases, with 14 bases between them. The CDR3 runs to 13 residues. CDR3 DNA sequence: TGTGCCAGCAGCCGCGCACCGGGGAGTGAAGCTTTCTTT. Its translation is CASSRAPGSEAFF.

The genes are TRBV7-9 and TRBJ2-5, with a tentative D call TRBD2 (5 bases). V shed 1 base and J shed 11 bases, with 14 bases lying between them. The CDR3 length is 13 residues. Germline-derived CDR1 and CDR2 are SEHNR and FQNEAQ (reference sequence). The CDR3 nucleotides read TGTGCCAGCAGCTTAGGTTGGATGGACTCGCAGTACTTC. Translation: CASSLGWMDSQYF.